The text below deals with one T cell receptor (beta chain). Its target antigen remains unknown. Base qualities are missing; no much larger clone stands one base away. RNA was extracted with the RNeasy kit and roughly 0.5 to 1 ug was reverse transcribed using random hexamers. The immunoSEQ multiplex PCR assay, which covers 54 Vbeta and 13 Jbeta segments, was used to amplify TCR beta CDR3 regions. To correct PCR amplification bias, a synthetic template baseline was used for both primer optimization and computational correction. In the original analysis: Reads were annotated to V, D and J genes according to IMGT and were analyzed with immunoSEQ Analyzer, with only productive sequences retained. To calculate clonality, Shannon entropy was normalized by log2 of the number of productive unique sequences and then subtracted from one. Public and private clones were assessed among the 100 most prevalent clones of each patient and control. A clone was defined as Susac-specific if it was absent from the healthy and MS cohorts, from more than 850 published viral clones and from other ImmuneACCESS disease sequences. The raw public reads went through TCRdb reprocessing: fastp at Q25, MiXCR clone calling, in-frame beta chains kept. Under each unique CDR3 protein, matching rows form one entry showing the most common genes and DNA. Here the V and J calls rest on TCRdb's processing, not on the authors' analysis. The sample data list 400,000 to 550,000 distinct CDR3 sequences, and about 85% of these were observed just once. The ten biggest clones cover under 0.15% of the sample.

This entry is derived from a study of CD8 T cells in Susac syndrome (dated by TCRdb to about 2019). The study in broad terms: Repertoire sequencing was used to test whether CD8+ T cell activation and differentiation in Susac syndrome was antigen driven. The study compared CD8+ T cell repertoire clonality among eleven to twelve healthy donors, around 14 Susac syndrome patients and approximately 16 multiple sclerosis patients.

From the cysteine through the phenylalanine, the CDR3 covers 13 amino acids. Of the read, only the CDR3 DNA is kept; its 39 bases are in frame from base 1. From a lookup of the germline V gene (reference sequence), CDR1 and CDR2 are GTSNPN and SVGIG. V ends up 4 bases short and J 3 bases short, with an unmatched junction base count of 6. High-throughput TCR beta sequencing profiled peripheral blood CD8+ and CD4+ T cells from healthy donors, Susac syndrome patients and multiple sclerosis patients. The multiple sclerosis controls were treatment-naive patients who had stable or active relapsing-remitting disease and met the revised McDonald criteria. Bulk CD8+ and CD4+ T cells were purified by magnetic negative isolation, while CD8+ TEMRA cells were enriched using FACS. Blood was collected in EDTA tubes and processed within 24 hours, with PBMCs isolated through density gradient centrifugation. PBMCs intended for TCR sequencing were cryopreserved in liquid nitrogen and were subsequently thawed in a 37 degrees C water bath. A purity of at least 90% was achieved for sorted or isolated CD4+, CD8+ and CD8+ TEMRA cells.

General findings and caveats noted by the study authors: The study acknowledged that relatively few individuals were included in the TCR sequencing and HLA analysis.

Sequenced: CD8+ T cells from PBMCs. The V and J segments used are TRBV30 and TRBJ2-7; 7 bases in the middle match TRBD1. The receptor's source is a human donor with multiple sclerosis. The bases are TGTGCCTGGAACCTAGGGACAGTCTACGAGCAGTACTTC. Its protein is CAWNLGTVYEQYF.